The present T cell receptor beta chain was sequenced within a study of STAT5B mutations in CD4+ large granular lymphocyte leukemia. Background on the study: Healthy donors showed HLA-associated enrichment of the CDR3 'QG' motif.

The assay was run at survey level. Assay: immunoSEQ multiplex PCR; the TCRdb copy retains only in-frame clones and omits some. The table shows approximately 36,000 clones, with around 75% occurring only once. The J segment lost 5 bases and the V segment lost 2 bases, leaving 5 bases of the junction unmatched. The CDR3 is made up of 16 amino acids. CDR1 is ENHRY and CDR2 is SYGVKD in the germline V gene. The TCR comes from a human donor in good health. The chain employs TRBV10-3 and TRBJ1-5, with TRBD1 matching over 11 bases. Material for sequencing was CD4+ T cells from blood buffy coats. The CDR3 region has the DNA TGTGCCATCAGTGAGGGGACAGGGGGAAGGGATCAGCCCCAGCATTTT. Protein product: CAISEGTGGRDQPQHF.